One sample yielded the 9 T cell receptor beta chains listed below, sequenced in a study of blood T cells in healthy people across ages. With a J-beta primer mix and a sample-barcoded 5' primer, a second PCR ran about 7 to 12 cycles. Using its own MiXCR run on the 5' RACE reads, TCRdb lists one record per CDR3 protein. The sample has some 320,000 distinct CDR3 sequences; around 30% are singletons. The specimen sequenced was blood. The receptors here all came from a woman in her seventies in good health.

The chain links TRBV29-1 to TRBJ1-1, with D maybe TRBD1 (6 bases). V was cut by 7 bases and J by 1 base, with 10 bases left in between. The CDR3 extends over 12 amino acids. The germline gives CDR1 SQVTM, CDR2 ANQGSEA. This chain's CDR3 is CSGGQRNTEAFF. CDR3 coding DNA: TGCAGCGGCGGACAGAGGAACACTGAAGCTTTCTTT.

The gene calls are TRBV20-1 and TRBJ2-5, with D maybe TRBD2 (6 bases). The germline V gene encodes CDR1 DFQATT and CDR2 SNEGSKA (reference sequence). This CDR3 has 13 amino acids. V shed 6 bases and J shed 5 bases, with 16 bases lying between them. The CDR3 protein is CSALGRGAETQYF. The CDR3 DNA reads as TGCAGTGCCCTAGGACGCGGGGCCGAGACCCAGTACTTC.

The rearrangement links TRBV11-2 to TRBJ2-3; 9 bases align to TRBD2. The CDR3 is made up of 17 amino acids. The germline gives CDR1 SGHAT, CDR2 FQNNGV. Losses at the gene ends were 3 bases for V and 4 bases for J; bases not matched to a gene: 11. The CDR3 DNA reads TGTGCCAGCAGCTTGTTAAAGGATAGCGGGAGACCAGATACGCAGTATTTT. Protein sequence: CASSLLKDSGRPDTQYF.

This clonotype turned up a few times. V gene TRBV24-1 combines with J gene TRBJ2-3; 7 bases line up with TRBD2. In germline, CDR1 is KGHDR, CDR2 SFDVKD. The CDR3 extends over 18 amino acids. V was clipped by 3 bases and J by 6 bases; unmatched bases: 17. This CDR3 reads CATSDPKYGGSITDTQYF. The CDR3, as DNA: TGTGCCACCAGTGATCCGAAATACGGCGGGAGCATCACGGATACGCAGTATTTT.

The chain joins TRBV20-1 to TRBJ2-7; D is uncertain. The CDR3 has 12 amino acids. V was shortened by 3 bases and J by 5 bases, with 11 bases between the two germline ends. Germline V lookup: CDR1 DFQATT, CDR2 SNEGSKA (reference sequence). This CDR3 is CSASRAGHEQYF. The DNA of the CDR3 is TGCAGTGCTAGTAGGGCCGGCCACGAGCAGTACTTC.

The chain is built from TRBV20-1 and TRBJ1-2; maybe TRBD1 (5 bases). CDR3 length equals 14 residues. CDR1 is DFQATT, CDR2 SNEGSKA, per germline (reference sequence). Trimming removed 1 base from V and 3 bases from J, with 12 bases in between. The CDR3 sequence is CSARVGGGDYGYTF. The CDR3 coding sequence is TGCAGTGCTAGAGTTGGCGGGGGGGACTATGGCTACACCTTC.

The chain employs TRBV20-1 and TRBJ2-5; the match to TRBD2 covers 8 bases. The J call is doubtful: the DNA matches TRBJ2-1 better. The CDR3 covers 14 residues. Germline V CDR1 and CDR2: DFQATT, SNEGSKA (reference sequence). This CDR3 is CSASAGGPYNEQFF. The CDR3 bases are TGCAGTGCTAGCGCGGGAGGCCCCTACAATGAGCAGTTCTTC.

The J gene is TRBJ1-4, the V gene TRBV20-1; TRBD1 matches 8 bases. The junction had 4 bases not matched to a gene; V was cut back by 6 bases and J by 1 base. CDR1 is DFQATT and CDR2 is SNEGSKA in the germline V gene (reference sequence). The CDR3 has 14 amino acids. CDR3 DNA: TGCAGTGCGCCAGGACAGGGAACTAATGAAAAACTGTTTTTT. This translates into CSAPGQGTNEKLFF.

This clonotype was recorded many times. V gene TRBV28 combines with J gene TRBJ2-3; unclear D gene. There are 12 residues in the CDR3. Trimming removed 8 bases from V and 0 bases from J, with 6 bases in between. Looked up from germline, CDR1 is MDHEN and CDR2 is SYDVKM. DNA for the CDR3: TGTGCCAGCCGCAGGAGCACAGATACGCAGTATTTT. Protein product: CASRRSTDTQYF. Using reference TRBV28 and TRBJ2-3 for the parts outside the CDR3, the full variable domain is DVKVTQSSRYLVKRTGEKVFLECVQDMDHENMFWYRQDPGLGLRLIYFSYDVKMKEKGDIPEGYSVSREKKERFSLILESASTNQTSMYLCASRRSTDTQYFGPGTRLTVL.